This T cell receptor beta chain was observed in a study of blood T cell repertoires in COVID-19 (dated by TCRdb to the early 2020s). Describing the broader study: The collaborator samples originated in the United States, Italy and Spain and spanned the acute and convalescent phases of COVID-19. The prospective study material was composed of cDNA or gDNA derived from T cells, B-cell-depleted T cells, or PBMCs. Where available, HLA class I and class II types were taken from metadata supplied by the sample provider and were not determined by assay-based typing. Samples were obtained from the ongoing ImmuneRACE study (first 160 participants) and from about 1,300 subjects provided by 6 global collaborators. The repertoires were released in a freely available public database meant as a resource for research on the immune response to SARS-CoV-2. The sample metadata nearly always contained a de-identified subject ID, COVID-19 status, age in years and sex. Deeply sampled blood TCRbeta repertoires from subjects exposed to, actively infected with, or recovered from COVID-19 were included in the dataset. The paper as a whole reports these results and caveats: The quantity of clinical and demographic metadata differed by source and by participant and was supplied without curation.

Whole blood was collected in K2EDTA tubes by collaborating institutions according to the institutions' own protocols. Collaborator samples were shipped for TCRbeta analysis as frozen whole blood, isolated PBMCs, or DNA extracted from either sample type. The immunoSEQ Assay, a bias-controlled multiplex PCR, was used to amplify TCRbeta CDR3 regions from genomic DNA. The source study handled its data this way. Within the assay, amplification of reference gene primers was used to estimate how many nucleated cells each sample contained. To quantify the absolute abundance of each unique TCRbeta CDR3 rearrangement, sequence reads were collapsed and filtered. Productive Simpson clonality was computed per sample as the square root of Simpson's diversity index over productive rearrangements. Entries here come from immuneACCESS through TCRdb and include only in-frame sequences with V and J called. Some clones fail to appear in such tables; in the studies checked, an unresolved V gene covers under half of the shortfall, and the cause of the remainder is unknown. That table furnishes V, J and clone size, whereas the DNA furnished D and trimming. The sample table records approximately 210,000 clones; around 80% of these occur just once. The ten largest clones take up 12% of the sample.

Trimming leaves V shorter by 5 bases and J shorter by 12 bases, with the junction holding 12 bases beyond the gene matches. The CDR3 runs 14 residues from the cysteine to the phenylalanine. The sequence is cut down to CDR3 DNA, 42 bases in frame from base 1. From a lookup of the germline V gene (reference sequence), CDR1 and CDR2 are LNHDA and SQIVND. Only a few counts were recorded for this clone. Its antigen remains unidentified. No qualities accompany the bases; no much larger clone lies one base away. Sequences were obtained from peripheral blood. The sequence links TRBV19 to TRBJ2-4; the central 8 bases match TRBD1. This TCR derives from a woman in her thirties or forties with acute or convalescent COVID-19. The encoded CDR3 is CASSAEGQGSDQYF. The sequenced DNA is TGTGCCAGTAGTGCCGAAGGACAGGGCTCCGATCAGTACTTC.